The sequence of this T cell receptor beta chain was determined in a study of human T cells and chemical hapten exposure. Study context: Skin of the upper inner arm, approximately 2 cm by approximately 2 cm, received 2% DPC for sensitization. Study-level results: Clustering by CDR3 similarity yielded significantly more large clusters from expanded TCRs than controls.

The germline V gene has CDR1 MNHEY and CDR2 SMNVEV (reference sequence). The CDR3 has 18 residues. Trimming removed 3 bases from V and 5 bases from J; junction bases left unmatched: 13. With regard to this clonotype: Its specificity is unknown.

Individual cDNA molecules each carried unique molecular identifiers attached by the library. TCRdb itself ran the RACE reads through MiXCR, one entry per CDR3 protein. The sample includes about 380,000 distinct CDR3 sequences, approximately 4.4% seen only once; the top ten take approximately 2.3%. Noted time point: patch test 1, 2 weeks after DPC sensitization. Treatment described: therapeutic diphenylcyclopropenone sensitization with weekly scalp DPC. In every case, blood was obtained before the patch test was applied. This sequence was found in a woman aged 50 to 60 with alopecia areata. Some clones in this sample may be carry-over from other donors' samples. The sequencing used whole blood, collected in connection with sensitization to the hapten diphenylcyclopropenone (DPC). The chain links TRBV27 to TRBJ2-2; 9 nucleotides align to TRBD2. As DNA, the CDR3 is TGTGCCAGCAGTTTCTATCTTCTAGCGGGGATCGGGACCGGGGAGCTGTTTTTT. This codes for CASSFYLLAGIGTGELFF.